Given below is one T cell receptor beta chain in context. The CDR3 covers 14 residues. The V gene lost 8 bases and the J gene lost 3 bases, with 16 bases spanning the gap. Germline assignment: CDR1 LNHDA and CDR2 SQIVND (reference sequence). RNA totalling about 0.5 to 1 ug underwent reverse transcription with random hexamers. A multiplex approach, immunoSEQ multiplex PCR, amplified TCR beta CDR3 across 54 Vbeta and 13 Jbeta. TCRdb reprocessed the immunoSEQ multiplex PCR reads via MiXCR and lists one record per CDR3 protein. The table lists roughly 120,000 distinct CDR3 sequences, around 94% of them singletons. In blood CD8+ and CD4+ T cells, TCR beta underwent sequencing. It was negative isolation that provided the CD8+ and CD4+ T cells, whereas TEMRA cells were enriched by FACS. These data originate in a study of CD8 T cells in Susac syndrome.

Sequenced material: CD4+ T cells from PBMCs. The receptor was derived from a human donor with multiple sclerosis. V is TRBV19 and J is TRBJ1-1, with unresolved D. The CDR3 protein is CASRKQSRDTEAFF. DNA for the CDR3: TGTGCCAGTCGAAAACAGAGCCGAGACACTGAAGCTTTCTTT.